Presented here are 13 T cell receptor beta chains from one specimen sequenced in a study. TCRdb fed the 5' RACE reads into MiXCR, producing one record per CDR3 protein. The sample shows about 43,000 distinct CDR3 sequences, 25% to 35% of them seen only once. Source material: memory CD4+ T cells sorted from a lymph node. The subset is: memory CD4+ T cells, CD4+CD45RO+CD25-. These receptors all come from a female donor with breast cancer.

The chain recombines TRBV24-1 with TRBJ2-7; TRBD2 matches 9 bases. The J segment lost 5 bases and the V segment lost 3 bases, leaving 10 bases of the junction unmatched. The CDR3 covers 16 residues. The germline gives CDR1 KGHDR, CDR2 SFDVKD. The CDR3 bases are TGTGCCACCAGTGATCCCAGGGGCCTAGCGGGAAACGAGCAGTACTTC. Residues: CATSDPRGLAGNEQYF.

The table lists this clonotype with many counts. The chain is built from TRBV5-1 and TRBJ2-2; D not certain. CDR3 length: 12 amino acids. V was cut by 3 bases and J by 2 bases, with 2 bases left in between. Germline V lookup: CDR1 SGHRS, CDR2 YFSETQ. The CDR3 protein is CASSSNTGELFF. The CDR3 bases are TGCGCCAGCAGCTCCAACACCGGGGAGCTGTTTTTT.

This clonotype has a count of ten or more. This chain joins TRBV9 and TRBJ2-3; 10 bases are shared with TRBD2. CDR3 size: 16 residues. After removal of 3 bases from V and 4 bases from J, the junction contained 8 bases not matched to a gene. Germline values: CDR1 SGDLS, CDR2 YYNGEE. CDR3 protein: CASSGNSGGPADTQYF. The CDR3, as DNA: TGTGCCAGCAGCGGAAATAGCGGGGGGCCCGCAGATACGCAGTATTTT.

V usage is TRBV20-1 and J usage is TRBJ2-3; no firm D call. The V gene's germline CDR1 is DFQATT and CDR2 SNEGSKA (reference sequence). The CDR3 covers 14 residues. V lost 5 bases and J lost 0, with 12 bases in between. CDR3 sequence reads: CSARKVGSTDTQYF. The CDR3 DNA is TGCAGTGCTCGTAAGGTCGGAAGCACAGATACGCAGTATTTT.

This sequence joins TRBV20-1 and TRBJ2-1, with D possibly TRBD2 on 6 matching bases. The CDR3 runs to 12 residues. The germline V gene has CDR1 DFQATT and CDR2 SNEGSKA (reference sequence). Trimming took 6 bases from V and 6 from J, leaving 12 bases between them. CDR3 amino acids: CSAMDGGNEQFF. The CDR3 DNA follows: TGCAGTGCAATGGACGGGGGCAATGAGCAGTTCTTC.

V and J are TRBV9 and TRBJ2-1; D call uncertain. The CDR3 extends over 14 amino acids. CDR1 is SGDLS, CDR2 YYNGEE, per germline. Between the trimmed V and J ends, which lost 0 bases and 7 bases, there was a span of 11 bases. Here the CDR3 DNA reads TGTGCCAGCAGCGTAGTCGGTACATTTAATGAGCAGTTCTTC. This gives the protein CASSVVGTFNEQFF.

Comment on this clonotype: This may arise from a read error, as a much more abundant clone is one base away. CDR3 sequence (DNA): TGTGCCAGCAGTCACGGAACAGGGGGCACTGAAGCTTTCTTT. Translation: CASSHGTGGTEAFF. The genes are TRBV6-5 and TRBJ1-1, with TRBD1 matching over 8 bases. V lost 5 bases to trimming and J lost 4 bases; unmatched junction nucleotides: 6. This CDR3 is 14 amino acids long. The V gene's germline CDR1 is MNHEY and CDR2 SVGAGI.

The sample holds a few counts of this clonotype. The V call is TRBV20-1, the J call TRBJ2-7; D possibly uses TRBD1 or TRBD2 (5 bases each). In germline, CDR1 is DFQATT, CDR2 SNEGSKA (reference sequence). This CDR3 has 12 amino acids. Trimming cost V 6 bases and J 2 bases, with 11 bases left between them. The CDR3 region has the DNA TGCAGTGCCCGGGACGGCCCCTACGAGCAGTACTTC. Its translation is CSARDGPYEQYF.

The V gene is TRBV7-2, the J gene TRBJ2-3; D unclear. Trimming took 5 bases from V and 0 from J, leaving 18 bases between them. CDR1 SGHTA and CDR2 FQGNSA come from the germline V gene. This CDR3 region has 17 residues. Written as DNA, the CDR3 is TGTGCCAGCAGCCTACGCCCGACATCCTCTAGCACAGATACGCAGTATTTT. This encodes CASSLRPTSSSTDTQYF.

The chain couples TRBV6-2 or TRBV6-3 to TRBJ2-5; TRBD2 might be the D (5 bases). Deletions cut 5 bases from V and 10 bases from J, with 14 bases between. This CDR3 is 12 amino acids long. Germline CDR1 reads MNHEY; CDR2 reads SVGEGT. The DNA of the CDR3 is TGTGCCAGCAGTAATAGCGAGTACAGCCAGTACTTC. Translation: CASSNSEYSQYF.

This clonotype was recorded a few times. The chain uses TRBV27 and TRBJ1-1; unclear D gene. Germline V CDR1 and CDR2: MNHEY, SMNVEV (reference sequence). V was clipped by 2 bases and J by 6 bases, with 7 bases between them. The CDR3 length is 12 residues. This CDR3 is CASSLVGAEAFF. DNA of the CDR3: TGTGCCAGCAGTTTAGTGGGAGCTGAAGCTTTCTTT.

A note on this clonotype: A much larger clone is a single base away; this may be a read error. This chain joins TRBV20-1 and TRBJ2-2; perhaps TRBD1 as D (6 bases). V was pared by 8 bases and J by 4 bases, with 20 bases between. The CDR3 contains 15 residues. From germline, CDR1 is DFQATT and CDR2 SNEGSKA (reference sequence). The CDR3 DNA reads TGCAGTACTTGGCCTACAGGGATGACCACCGGGGAGCTGTTTTTT. Its protein is CSTWPTGMTTGELFF.

This chain joins TRBV7-9 and TRBJ2-7; a possible D gene is TRBD2 (6 bases). The CDR3 runs to 14 residues. The germline V gene has CDR1 SEHNR and CDR2 FQNEAQ (reference sequence). V was pared by 5 bases and J by 3 bases, with 14 bases between. The CDR3 reads CASSPIGTYYEQYF. The CDR3 DNA sequence: TGTGCCAGCAGCCCCATTGGGACTTACTACGAGCAGTACTTC.